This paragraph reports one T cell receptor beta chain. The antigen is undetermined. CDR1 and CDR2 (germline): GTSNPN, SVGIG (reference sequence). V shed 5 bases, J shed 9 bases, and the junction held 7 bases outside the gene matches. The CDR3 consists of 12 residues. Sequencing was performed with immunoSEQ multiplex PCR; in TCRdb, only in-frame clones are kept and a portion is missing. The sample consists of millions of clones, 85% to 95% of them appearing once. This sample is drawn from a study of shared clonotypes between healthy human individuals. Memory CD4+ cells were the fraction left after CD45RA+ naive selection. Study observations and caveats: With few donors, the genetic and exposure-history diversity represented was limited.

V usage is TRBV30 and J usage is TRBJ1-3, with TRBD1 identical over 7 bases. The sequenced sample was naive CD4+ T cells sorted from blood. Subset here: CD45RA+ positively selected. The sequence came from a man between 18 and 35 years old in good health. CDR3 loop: CAWVDRARTIYF. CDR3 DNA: TGTGCCTGGGTAGACAGGGCTCGCACCATATATTTT.